These 2 T cell receptor beta chains originate from one sample sequenced in a study of shared clonotypes between healthy human individuals. Generated by immunoSEQ multiplex PCR, the TCRdb table keeps only in-frame clones and is missing some. The sample contains around 500,000 clones, roughly three quarters of which appear only once. The sample was PBMCs. These receptors came from a woman aged 40 to 55 in good health. Some clones in this sample may be carry-over from other donors' samples.

The chain carries TRBV7-7 and TRBJ1-1; D is uncertain. There are 13 residues in the CDR3. Trimming took off 5 bases at V and 4 bases at J, with 11 bases between the two ends. Per germline, CDR1 SSHAT and CDR2 FNYEAQ (reference sequence). For the CDR3, the DNA is TGTGCCAGCAGCCTCGGCGAAGGCACTGAAGCTTTCTTT. It codes for CASSLGEGTEAFF.

This clone was found a few times. The chain couples TRBV18 to TRBJ1-1; possible D gene TRBD1, 5 bases. The V gene lost 6 bases and the J gene lost 5 bases, with 16 bases spanning the gap. The CDR3 is 14 residues long. CDR1 is KGHSH, CDR2 LQKENI, per germline. The CDR3 spells CASSPFRERTEAFF. Here the CDR3 DNA reads TGTGCCAGCTCCCCGTTCAGGGAAAGGACTGAAGCTTTCTTT.